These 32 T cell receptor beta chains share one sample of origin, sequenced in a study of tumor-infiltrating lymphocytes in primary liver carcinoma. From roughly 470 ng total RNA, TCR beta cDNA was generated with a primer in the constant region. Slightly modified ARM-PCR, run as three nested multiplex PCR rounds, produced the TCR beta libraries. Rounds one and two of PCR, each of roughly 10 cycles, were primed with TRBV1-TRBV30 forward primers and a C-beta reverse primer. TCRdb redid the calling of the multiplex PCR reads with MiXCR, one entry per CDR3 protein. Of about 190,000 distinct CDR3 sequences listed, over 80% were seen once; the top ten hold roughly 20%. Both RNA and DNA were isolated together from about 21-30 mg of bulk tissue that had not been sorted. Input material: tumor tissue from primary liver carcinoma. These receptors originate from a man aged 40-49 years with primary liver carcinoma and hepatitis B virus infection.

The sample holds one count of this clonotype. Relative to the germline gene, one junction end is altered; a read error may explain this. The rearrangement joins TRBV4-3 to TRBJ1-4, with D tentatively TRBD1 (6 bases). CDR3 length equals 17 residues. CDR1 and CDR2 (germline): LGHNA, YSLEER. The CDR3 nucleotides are TGCGCCAGCAGCCAAAACCTCGCGGGGGGCGGGTTCGAAAAACTGTCTTTT. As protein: CASSQNLAGGGFEKLSF.

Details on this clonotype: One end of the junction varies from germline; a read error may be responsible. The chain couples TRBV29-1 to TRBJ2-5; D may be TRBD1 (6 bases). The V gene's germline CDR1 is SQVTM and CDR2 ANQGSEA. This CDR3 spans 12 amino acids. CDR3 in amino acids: CRGMDSGETQYF. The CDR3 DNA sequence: TGCAGAGGTATGGACAGCGGAGAGACCCAATACTTC.

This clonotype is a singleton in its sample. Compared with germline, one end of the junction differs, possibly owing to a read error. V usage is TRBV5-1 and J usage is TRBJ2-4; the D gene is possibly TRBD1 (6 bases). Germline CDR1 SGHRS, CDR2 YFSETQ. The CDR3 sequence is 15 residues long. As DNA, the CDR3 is TGCGCCAGCAACTTGAGGGGGTTTGAAGAGAACATTCAGTACTTC. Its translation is CASNLRGFEENIQYF.

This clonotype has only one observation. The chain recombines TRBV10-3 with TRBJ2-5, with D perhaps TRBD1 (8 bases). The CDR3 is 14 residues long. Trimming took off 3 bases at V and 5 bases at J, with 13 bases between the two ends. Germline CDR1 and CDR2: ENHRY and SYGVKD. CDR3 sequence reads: CAISEGQGGETQYF. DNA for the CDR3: TGTGCCATCAGTGAAGGACAGGGAGGGGAGACCCAGTACTTC.

The CDR3, as DNA: TGTGCCAGCAGCTCCCCCGGGACTAGCGGGATAAGTACGCAGTATTTT. Translation: CASSSPGTSGISTQYF. This chain uses TRBV7-8 with TRBJ2-3; 13 bases align to TRBD2. Per the germline V gene, CDR1 is SGHVS and CDR2 is FQNEAQ. The CDR3 is made up of 16 amino acids. V gave up 4 bases and J gave up 8 bases; unmatched junction bases: 9.

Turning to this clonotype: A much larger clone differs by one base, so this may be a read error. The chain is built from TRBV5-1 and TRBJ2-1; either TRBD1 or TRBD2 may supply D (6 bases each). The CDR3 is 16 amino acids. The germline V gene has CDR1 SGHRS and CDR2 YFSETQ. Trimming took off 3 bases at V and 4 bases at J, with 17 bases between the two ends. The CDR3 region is CASSSFSKGGYNEQFF. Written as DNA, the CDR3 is TGCGCCAGCAGCTCCTTTAGCAAGGGGGGATACAATGAGCAGTTCTTC.

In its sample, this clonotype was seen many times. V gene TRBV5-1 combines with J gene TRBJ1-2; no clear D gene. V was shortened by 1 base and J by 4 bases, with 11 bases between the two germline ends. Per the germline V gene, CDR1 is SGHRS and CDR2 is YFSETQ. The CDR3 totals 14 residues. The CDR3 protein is CASSLSARSYGYTF. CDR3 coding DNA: TGCGCCAGCAGCTTGAGTGCCAGGTCCTATGGCTACACCTTC.

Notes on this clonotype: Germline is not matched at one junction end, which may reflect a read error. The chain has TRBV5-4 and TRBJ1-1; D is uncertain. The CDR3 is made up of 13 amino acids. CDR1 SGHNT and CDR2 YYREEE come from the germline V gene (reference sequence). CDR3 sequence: CVNSLDGNTEALF. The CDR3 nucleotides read TGTGTCAACAGCTTGGACGGGAACACTGAAGCTTTATTT.

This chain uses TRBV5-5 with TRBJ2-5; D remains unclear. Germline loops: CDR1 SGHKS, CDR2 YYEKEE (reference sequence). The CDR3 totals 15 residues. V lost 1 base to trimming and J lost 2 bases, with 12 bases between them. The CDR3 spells CASSLIVGIQETQYF. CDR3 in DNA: TGTGCCAGCAGCTTGATCGTTGGTATTCAAGAGACCCAGTACTTC.

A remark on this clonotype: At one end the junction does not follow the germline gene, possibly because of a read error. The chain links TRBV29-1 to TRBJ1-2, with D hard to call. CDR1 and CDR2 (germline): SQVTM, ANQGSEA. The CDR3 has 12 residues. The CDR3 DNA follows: TGCATCGGGAAGGTCGGGTCCTATAGCTACACCTTC. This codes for CIGKVGSYSYTF. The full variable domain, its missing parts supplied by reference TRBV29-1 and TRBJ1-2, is SAVISQKPSRDICQRGTSLTIQCQVDSQVTMMFWYRQQPGQSLTLIATANQGSEATYESGFVIDKFPISRPNLTFSTLTVSNMSPEDSSIYLCIGKVGSYSYTFGSGTRLTVV.

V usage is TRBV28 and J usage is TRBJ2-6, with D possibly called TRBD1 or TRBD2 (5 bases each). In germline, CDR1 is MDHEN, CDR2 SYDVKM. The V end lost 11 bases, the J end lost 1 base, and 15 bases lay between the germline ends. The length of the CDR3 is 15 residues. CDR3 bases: TGTGCCGGCAATTCCGGGGCGTCTGGGGCCAACGTCCTGACTTTC. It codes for CAGNSGASGANVLTF. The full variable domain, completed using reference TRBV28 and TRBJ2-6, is DVKVTQSSRYLVKRTGEKVFLECVQDMDHENMFWYRQDPGLGLRLIYFSYDVKMKEKGDIPEGYSVSREKKERFSLILESASTNQTSMYLCAGNSGASGANVLTFGAGSRLTVL.

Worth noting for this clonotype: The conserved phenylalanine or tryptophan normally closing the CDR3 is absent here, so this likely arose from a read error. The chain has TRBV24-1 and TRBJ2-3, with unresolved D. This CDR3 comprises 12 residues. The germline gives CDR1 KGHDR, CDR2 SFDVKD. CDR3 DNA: TGTGCCACCAGTTGGGCCACAGACACGCAGTATTAT. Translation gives CATSWATDTQYY.

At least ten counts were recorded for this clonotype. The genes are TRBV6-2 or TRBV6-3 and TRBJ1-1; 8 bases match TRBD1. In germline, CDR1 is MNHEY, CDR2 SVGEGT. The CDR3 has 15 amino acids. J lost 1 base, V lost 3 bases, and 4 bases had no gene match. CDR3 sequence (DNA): TGTGCCAGCAGTTATGGACAGGGAAAGAACACTGAAGCTTTCTTT. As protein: CASSYGQGKNTEAFF.

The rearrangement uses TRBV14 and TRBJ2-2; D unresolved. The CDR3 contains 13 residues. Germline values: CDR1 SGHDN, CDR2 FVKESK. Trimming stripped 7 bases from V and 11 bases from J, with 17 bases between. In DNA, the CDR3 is TGTGCCAGCAACCGGTCGTCCAACGGTGAGCTGTTTTTT. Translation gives CASNRSSNGELFF. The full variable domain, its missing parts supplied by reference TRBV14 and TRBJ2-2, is EAGVTQFPSHSVIEKGQTVTLRCDPISGHDNLYWYRRVMGKEIKFLLHFVKESKQDESGMPNNRFLAERTGGTYSTLKVQPAELEDSGVYFCASNRSSNGELFFGEGSRLTVL.

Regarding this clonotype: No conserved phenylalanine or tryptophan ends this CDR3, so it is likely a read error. CDR3 residues: CASSNRDEQFY. The CDR3 DNA is TGTGCCAGCTCGAATCGGGATGAGCAGTTCTAC. The J gene is TRBJ2-1, the V gene TRBV6-6, with no clear D. Germline lookup yields CDR1 MNHNY and CDR2 SVGAGI (reference sequence). The ends were cut back, 8 bases at V and 8 bases at J, with 10 bases in the middle. This CDR3 spans 11 amino acids.

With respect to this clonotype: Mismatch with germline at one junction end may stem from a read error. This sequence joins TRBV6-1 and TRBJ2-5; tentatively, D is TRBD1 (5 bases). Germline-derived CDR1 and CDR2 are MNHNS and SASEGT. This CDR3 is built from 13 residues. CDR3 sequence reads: CTSSVRGTETQYF. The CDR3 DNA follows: TGTACCAGCAGTGTAAGGGGTACAGAGACCCAGTATTTC.

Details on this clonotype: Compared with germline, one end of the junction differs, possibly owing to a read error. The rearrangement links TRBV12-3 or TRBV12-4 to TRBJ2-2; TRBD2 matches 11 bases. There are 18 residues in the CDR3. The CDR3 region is CASGLGASGRSWTGELFF. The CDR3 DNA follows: TGTGCCAGCGGTTTAGGGGCTAGCGGGAGGTCCTGGACCGGGGAGCTGTTTTTT.

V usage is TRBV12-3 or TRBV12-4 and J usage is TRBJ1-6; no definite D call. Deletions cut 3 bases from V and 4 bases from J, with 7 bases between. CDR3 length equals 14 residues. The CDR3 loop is CASSLEEYNSPLHF. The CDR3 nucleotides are TGTGCCAGCAGTTTGGAAGAGTATAATTCACCCCTCCACTTT.

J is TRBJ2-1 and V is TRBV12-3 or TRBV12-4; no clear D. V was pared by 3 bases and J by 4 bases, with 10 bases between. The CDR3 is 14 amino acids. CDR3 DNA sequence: TGTGCCAGCAGTTTCGGTACAGTATACAATGAGCAGTTCTTC. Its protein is CASSFGTVYNEQFF.

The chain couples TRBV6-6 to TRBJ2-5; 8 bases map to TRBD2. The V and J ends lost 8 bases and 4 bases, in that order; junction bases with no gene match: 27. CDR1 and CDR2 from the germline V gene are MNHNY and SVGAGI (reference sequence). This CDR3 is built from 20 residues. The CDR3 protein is CASGQWGLLTNGGAVETQYF. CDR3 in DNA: TGTGCCAGCGGCCAATGGGGTTTACTGACTAACGGGGGGGCCGTAGAGACCCAGTACTTC.

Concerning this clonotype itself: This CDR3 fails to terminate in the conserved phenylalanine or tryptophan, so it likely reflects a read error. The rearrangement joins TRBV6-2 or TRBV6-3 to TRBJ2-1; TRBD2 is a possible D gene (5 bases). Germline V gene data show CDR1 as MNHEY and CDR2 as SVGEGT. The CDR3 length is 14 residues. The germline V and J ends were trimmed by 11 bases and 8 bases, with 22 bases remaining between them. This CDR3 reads CAGKTAYQRDEQFL. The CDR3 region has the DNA TGTGCCGGCAAAACGGCATACCAGAGGGATGAGCAGTTCCTC.

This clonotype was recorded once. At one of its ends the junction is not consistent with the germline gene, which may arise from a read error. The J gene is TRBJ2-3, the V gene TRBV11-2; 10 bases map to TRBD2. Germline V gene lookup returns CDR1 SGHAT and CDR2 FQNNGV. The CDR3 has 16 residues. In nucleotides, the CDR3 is TGTGCCAGCCGCTTCCTAGCGGGAGCACTTACAGATATGCAGTATTTT. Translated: CASRFLAGALTDMQYF.

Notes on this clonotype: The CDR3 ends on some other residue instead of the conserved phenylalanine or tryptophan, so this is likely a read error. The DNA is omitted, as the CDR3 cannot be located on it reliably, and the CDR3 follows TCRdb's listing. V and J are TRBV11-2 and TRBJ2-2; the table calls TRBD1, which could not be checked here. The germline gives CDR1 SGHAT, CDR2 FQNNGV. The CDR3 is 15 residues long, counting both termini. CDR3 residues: CASSHVRGRTGELFC.

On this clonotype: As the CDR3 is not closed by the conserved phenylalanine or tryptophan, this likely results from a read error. This CDR3 is CASRRVSSGETQYL. The CDR3 DNA reads TGTGCCAGCAGAAGGGTCTCCTCGGGGGAGACCCAGTACCTC. The chain is built from TRBV6-1 and TRBJ2-5; D might be TRBD2 (5 bases). V lost 6 bases and J 5 bases, leaving 16 bases between the germline ends. CDR1 is MNHNS and CDR2 is SASEGT in the germline V gene. The CDR3 length is 14 residues.

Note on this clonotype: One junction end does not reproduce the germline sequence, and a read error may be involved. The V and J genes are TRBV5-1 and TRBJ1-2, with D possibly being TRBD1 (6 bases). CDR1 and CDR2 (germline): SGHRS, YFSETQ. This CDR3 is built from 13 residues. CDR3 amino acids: CASSLGQDYDYTF. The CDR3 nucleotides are TGCGCCAGCAGCTTGGGACAGGACTATGACTACACCTTC.

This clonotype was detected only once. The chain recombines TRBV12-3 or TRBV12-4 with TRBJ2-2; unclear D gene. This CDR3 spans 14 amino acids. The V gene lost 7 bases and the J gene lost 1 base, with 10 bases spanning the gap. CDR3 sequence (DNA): TGTGCCAGCATGGAGACAATGAACACCGGGGAGCTGTTTTTT. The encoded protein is CASMETMNTGELFF.

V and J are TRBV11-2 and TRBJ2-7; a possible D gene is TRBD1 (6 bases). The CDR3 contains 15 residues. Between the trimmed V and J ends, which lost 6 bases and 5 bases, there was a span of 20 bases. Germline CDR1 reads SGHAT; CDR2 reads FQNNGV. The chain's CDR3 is CASRLRWSGENEQYF. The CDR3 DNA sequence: TGTGCCAGCAGACTACGATGGTCAGGGGAAAACGAGCAGTACTTC. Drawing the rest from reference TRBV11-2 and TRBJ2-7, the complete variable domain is EAGVAQSPRYKIIEKRQSVAFWCNPISGHATLYWYQQILGQGPKLLIQFQNNGVVDDSQLPKDRFSAERLKGVDSTLKIQPAKLEDSAVYLCASRLRWSGENEQYFGPGTRLTVT.

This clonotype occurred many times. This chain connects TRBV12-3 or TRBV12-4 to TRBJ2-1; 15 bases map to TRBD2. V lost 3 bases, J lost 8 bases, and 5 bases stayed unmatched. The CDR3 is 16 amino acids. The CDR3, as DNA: TGTGCCAGCAGTTTTCGGACTAGCGGGAGGGTCTATGAGCAGTTCTTC. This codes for CASSFRTSGRVYEQFF.

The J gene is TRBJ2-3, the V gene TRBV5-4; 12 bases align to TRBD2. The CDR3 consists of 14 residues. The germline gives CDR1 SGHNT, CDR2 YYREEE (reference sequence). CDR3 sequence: CTNSSTSGSDTQYF. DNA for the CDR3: TGTACCAACAGCTCGACTAGCGGGAGCGATACGCAGTATTTT.

CDR3 loop: CASSYSGTGVRNEQFF. CDR3 DNA: TGTGCCAGCAGTTACTCTGGTACGGGAGTGCGGAATGAGCAGTTCTTC. V usage is TRBV6-5 and J usage is TRBJ2-1, with D possibly matching TRBD2 (6 bases). Germline values: CDR1 MNHEY, CDR2 SVGAGI. Trimming took off 0 bases at V and 7 bases at J, with 16 bases between the two ends. This CDR3 has 16 amino acids.

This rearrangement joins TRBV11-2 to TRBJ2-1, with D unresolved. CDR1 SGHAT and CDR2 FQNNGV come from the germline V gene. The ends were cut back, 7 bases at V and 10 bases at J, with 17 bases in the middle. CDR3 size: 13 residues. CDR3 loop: CASTPDGGYEQFF. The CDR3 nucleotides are TGTGCCAGCACCCCCGATGGCGGCTACGAGCAGTTCTTC.

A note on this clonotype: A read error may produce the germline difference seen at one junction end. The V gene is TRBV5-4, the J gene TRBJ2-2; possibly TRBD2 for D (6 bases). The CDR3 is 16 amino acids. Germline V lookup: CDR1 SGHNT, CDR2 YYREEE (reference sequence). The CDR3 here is CASSVGGSGRTGEPFF. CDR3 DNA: TGTGCCAGCAGCGTGGGAGGTAGCGGAAGGACCGGGGAGCCGTTTTTT.